The T cell receptor beta chain described here comes from a study of blood T cell repertoires in COVID-19. Whole-study context: T cells, B-cell-depleted T cells, or PBMCs supplied cDNA or gDNA.

This clone was observed a single time. Per the original data handling: The authors estimated nucleated cell counts from reference gene primer amplification. Here immunoSEQ multiplex PCR was the method, and the copy in TCRdb shows in-frame clones only, minus some. From that table come the V and J calls and clone size; the DNA was used to work out D and trimming. The table lists some 140,000 clones, 84% of them singletons. Participants were aged about 18 to 89 years, lived in roughly 25 US areas, and enrolled virtually. CDR1 SGHAT and CDR2 FQNNGV come from the germline V gene. J was trimmed by 2 bases and V by 5 bases; bases with no gene match: 9. The CDR3 consists of 18 residues.

The clonotype originates from a man aged 40-49 years with acute COVID-19. V and J are TRBV11-2 and TRBJ2-5; 15 bases map to TRBD2. The sequencing sample was made of PBMCs or T cells enriched from blood (not recorded which). The CDR3 DNA sequence: TGTGCCAGCAGCCAGGGACTAGCGGGAGGAGGGGCACAAGAGACCCAGTACTTC. The encoded protein is CASSQGLAGGGAQETQYF.